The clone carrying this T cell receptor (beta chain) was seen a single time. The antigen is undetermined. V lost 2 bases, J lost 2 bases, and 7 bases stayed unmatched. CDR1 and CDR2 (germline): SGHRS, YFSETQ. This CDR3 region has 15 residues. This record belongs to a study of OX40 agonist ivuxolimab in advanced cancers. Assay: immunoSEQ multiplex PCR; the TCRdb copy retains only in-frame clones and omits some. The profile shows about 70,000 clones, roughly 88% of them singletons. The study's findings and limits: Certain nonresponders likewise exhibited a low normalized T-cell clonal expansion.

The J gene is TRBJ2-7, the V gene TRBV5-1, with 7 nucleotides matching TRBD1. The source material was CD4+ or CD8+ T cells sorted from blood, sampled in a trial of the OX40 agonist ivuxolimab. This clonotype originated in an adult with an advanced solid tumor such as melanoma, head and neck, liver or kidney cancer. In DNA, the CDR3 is TGCGCCAGCAGCTTAGGGGACAGTTGGGCCTACGAGCAGTACTTC. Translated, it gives CASSLGDSWAYEQYF.